Each of the 18 T cell receptor beta chains below was sequenced from the same sample in a study of radiotherapy plus CTLA-4 blockade in lung cancer. Profiled with immunoSEQ multiplex PCR; TCRdb holds only in-frame clones, not every one. The sample holds some 66,000 clones, under 85% seen once. The sample here was peripheral blood, taken from a patient treated with radiotherapy plus ipilimumab. All receptors derive from a human donor with non-small cell lung cancer who had a partial response to radiotherapy plus ipilimumab.

The chain employs TRBV27 and TRBJ2-1; 10 nucleotides match TRBD2. After removal of 6 bases from V and 0 bases from J, the junction contained 5 bases not matched to a gene. Germline assignment: CDR1 MNHEY and CDR2 SMNVEV (reference sequence). The CDR3 covers 16 residues. The DNA of the CDR3 is TGTGCCAGCAGCTACAGCGGGGGGGCCTCCTACAATGAGCAGTTCTTC. The encoded protein is CASSYSGGASYNEQFF.

The J gene is TRBJ2-1, the V gene TRBV19, with 9 bases lining up with TRBD1. The CDR3 spans 13 residues. The germline CDR1 and CDR2 sequences are LNHDA and SQIVND (reference sequence). After removal of 3 bases from V and 11 bases from J, the junction contained 5 bases not matched to a gene. The CDR3 bases are TGTGCCAGTAGTATGGACAGGGGAGGGAAGCAGTTCTTC. The encoded protein is CASSMDRGGKQFF.

V gene TRBV14 combines with J gene TRBJ1-1; TRBD1 might be the D (5 bases). CDR3 length: 13 amino acids. Germline V CDR1 and CDR2: SGHDN, FVKESK. V lost 0 bases to trimming and J lost 4 bases, with 6 bases between them. CDR3 bases: TGTGCCAGCAGCCAAGATAGGGGCACTGAAGCTTTCTTT. Its protein product is CASSQDRGTEAFF.

This chain connects TRBV4-2 to TRBJ2-7; 10 nucleotides agree with TRBD1. Germline CDR1 LGHNA, CDR2 YNFKEQ. This CDR3 has 18 amino acids. V dropped 0 bases and J dropped 13; count of bases not matched to a gene: 21. The CDR3 protein is CASSQEMRQGAGGGGLYF. The CDR3 nucleotides are TGTGCCAGCAGCCAAGAGATGCGACAGGGGGCGGGAGGAGGTGGACTTTACTTC.

CDR3 amino acids: CASSRGPANEKLFF. CDR3 nucleotide sequence: TGTGCCAGCTCACGGGGGCCGGCTAATGAAAAACTGTTTTTT. V gene TRBV18 combines with J gene TRBJ1-4; perhaps TRBD1 as D (6 bases). Germline values: CDR1 KGHSH, CDR2 LQKENI. This CDR3 has 14 residues. Trimming took off 4 bases at V and 3 bases at J, with 9 bases between the two ends.

A single count supports this clone. The chain uses TRBV29-1 and TRBJ2-3; 9 bases line up with TRBD2. The trim removed 3 bases at V and 5 bases at J, leaving 9 bases unmatched. The CDR3 consists of 15 residues. CDR1 SQVTM and CDR2 ANQGSEA come from the germline V gene. CDR3 sequence (DNA): TGCAGCGTTGAGGTTAGCGGGAGCCTGGGAGATACGCAGTATTTT. Translating gives CSVEVSGSLGDTQYF.

As DNA, the CDR3 is TGTGCCAGCAGTGTGGGCCCCCGCACAGATACGCAGTATTTT. Translation: CASSVGPRTDTQYF. The chain couples TRBV28 to TRBJ2-3; D remains ambiguous. The CDR3 is made up of 14 amino acids. Trimming shortened V by 5 bases and J by 1 base, and 10 bases separated the two germline ends. Germline CDR1 is MDHEN and CDR2 is SYDVKM.

The chain couples TRBV2 to TRBJ2-4, with TRBD1 matching 8 bases. This CDR3 spans 14 amino acids. Per germline, CDR1 SNHLY and CDR2 FYNNEI. The ends lost 4 bases at V and 6 bases at J; junction bases unmatched: 5. CDR3 in amino acids: CASSGTGSGNIQYF. The CDR3 coding sequence is TGTGCCAGCAGTGGGACAGGGTCCGGAAACATTCAGTACTTC.

This clone was observed once. This CDR3 reads CASSGRPGREAYNEQFF. The CDR3 coding sequence is TGTGCCAGCAGTGGCAGACCCGGACGGGAAGCCTACAATGAGCAGTTCTTC. The chain has TRBV28 and TRBJ2-1, with D possibly being TRBD2 (5 bases). Trimming stripped 5 bases from V and 2 bases from J, with 19 bases between. The CDR3 runs 17 residues. The germline gives CDR1 MDHEN, CDR2 SYDVKM.

The chain carries TRBV12-5 and TRBJ2-7; 8 bases match TRBD1. The trim removed 7 bases at V and 1 base at J, leaving 9 bases unmatched. Germline V gives CDR1 LGHNT, CDR2 FRNRAP. The CDR3 covers 15 residues. The CDR3 here is CASALGGTGSYEQYF. CDR3 DNA sequence: TGTGCTAGTGCCTTAGGGGGGACAGGATCCTACGAGCAGTACTTC. Full variable domain (remainder filled in from reference TRBV12-5 and TRBJ2-7): DARVTQTPRHKVTEMGQEVTMRCQPILGHNTVFWYRQTMMQGLELLAYFRNRAPLDDSGMPKDRFSAEMPDATLATLKIQPSEPRDSAVYFCASALGGTGSYEQYFGPGTRLTVT.

This clone was detected only once. CDR3 sequence: CASSPRLRQETQYF. The CDR3 DNA reads TGCGCCAGCAGCCCTCGACTGCGCCAAGAGACCCAGTACTTC. The J gene is TRBJ2-5, the V gene TRBV5-1; D unclear. CDR1 and CDR2 (germline): SGHRS, YFSETQ. With 4 bases removed from V and 1 base from J, the gap between germline ends came to 11 bases. The CDR3 runs 14 residues.

This clone was counted between two and nine times. The J gene is TRBJ1-2, the V gene TRBV5-4, with D tentatively TRBD1 (6 bases). Trimming pared 4 bases from V and 2 bases from J, leaving 18 bases between. The germline CDR1 and CDR2 sequences are SGHNT and YYREEE (reference sequence). The CDR3 has 16 residues. This CDR3 reads CASSRGTGNGNYGYTF. As DNA, the CDR3 is TGTGCCAGCAGCCGTGGAACAGGGAATGGAAACTATGGCTACACCTTC.

The V gene is TRBV7-9, the J gene TRBJ2-7; D gene uncertain. V was trimmed by 3 bases and J by 3 bases, leaving 9 bases between them. Per germline, CDR1 SEHNR and CDR2 FQNEAQ (reference sequence). CDR3 length equals 13 residues. This chain's CDR3 is CASSFDDIYEQYF. The DNA of the CDR3 is TGTGCCAGCAGCTTCGACGACATCTACGAGCAGTACTTC. The whole variable domain, filled in from reference TRBV7-9 and TRBJ2-7, reads DTGVSQNPRHKITKRGQNVTFRCDPISEHNRLYWYRQTLGQGPEFLTYFQNEAQLEKSRLLSDRFSAERPKGSFSTLEIQRTEQGDSAMYLCASSFDDIYEQYFGPGTRLTVT.

The J gene is TRBJ2-4, the V gene TRBV7-6, with 11 bases lining up with TRBD2. V lost 0 bases to trimming and J lost 0 bases; unmatched junction nucleotides: 10. Germline V gene data show CDR1 as SGHVS and CDR2 as FNYEAQ. The length of the CDR3 is 20 residues. The CDR3 sequence is CASSLAGTSGVLLAKNIQYF. The DNA of the CDR3 is TGTGCCAGCAGCTTAGCTGGGACTAGCGGAGTTCTCCTAGCCAAAAACATTCAGTACTTC.

The chain employs TRBV7-8 and TRBJ2-5; TRBD1 aligns across 7 bases. The CDR3 covers 14 residues. The germline gives CDR1 SGHVS, CDR2 FQNEAQ. With 5 bases clipped from V and 3 bases from J, the junction kept 6 bases outside the gene matches. The CDR3 nucleotides read TGTGCCAGCAGCAGAGGACAGGCTGAAGAGACCCAGTACTTC. Translation: CASSRGQAEETQYF.

The chain recombines TRBV7-6 with TRBJ2-1, with 9 bases aligning to TRBD2. CDR1 and CDR2 from the germline V gene are SGHVS and FNYEAQ. There are 14 residues in the CDR3. V lost 2 bases to trimming and J lost 4 bases; unmatched junction nucleotides: 0. CDR3 in amino acids: CASSLSGGYNEQFF. CDR3 DNA sequence: TGTGCCAGCAGCTTAAGCGGGGGGTACAATGAGCAGTTCTTC.

This chain links TRBV5-4 with TRBJ2-1; 14 bases are shared with TRBD2. Per the germline V gene, CDR1 is SGHNT and CDR2 is YYREEE (reference sequence). After removal of 8 bases from V and 12 bases from J, the junction contained 7 bases not matched to a gene. The CDR3 runs to 13 residues. The CDR3 region has the DNA TGTGCCAGAGGGACTAGCGGGAGTACTGGGCAGTTCTTC. This translates into CARGTSGSTGQFF. The whole variable domain, filled in from reference TRBV5-4 and TRBJ2-1, reads ETGVTQSPTHLIKTRGQQVTLRCSSQSGHNTVSWYQQALGQGPQFIFQYYREEENGRGNFPPRFSGLQFPNYSSELNVNALELDDSALYLCARGTSGSTGQFFGPGTRLTVL.

The V gene is TRBV19, the J gene TRBJ2-2, with 12 nucleotides matching TRBD2. V shed 6 bases, J shed 8 bases, and the junction held 4 bases outside the gene matches. The CDR3 runs to 14 residues. Germline V CDR1 and CDR2: LNHDA, SQIVND (reference sequence). The CDR3 here is CASRTSGRSGELFF. CDR3 coding DNA: TGTGCCAGTAGAACTAGCGGGAGGTCTGGGGAGCTGTTTTTT.